This T cell receptor beta chain was sequenced for a study of OX40 agonist ivuxolimab in advanced cancers. Turning to the study itself: The dose-escalation group included hepatocellular carcinoma, melanoma, renal cell carcinoma and head and neck cancer. Eligibility rules accepted prior anti-PD-1, anti-PD-L1 or anti-CTLA-4 therapy, and over 35% had some. Study-level results: Blood T cells, both CD4+ and CD8+, expanded clonally by week 6 at 0.1 to 3.0 mg/kg. Among the lowest levels of clonal expansion were found in partial responders at 0.1-3.0 mg/kg.

The CDR3 has 19 amino acids. Germline V gene lookup returns CDR1 SGHVS and CDR2 FQNEAQ. J gave up 10 bases and V 0 bases, and 15 bases lay outside the gene matches. The protocol was immunoSEQ multiplex PCR, while the TCRdb copy is restricted to in-frame clones and leaves out a portion. The data contain approximately 22,000 clones, more than 70% of them singletons. This clone was counted a single time. Its antigen remains unidentified. This clonotype was sampled from an adult with an advanced solid tumor such as melanoma, head and neck, liver or kidney cancer. The specimen comprised CD4+ or CD8+ T cells sorted from blood, sampled in a trial of the OX40 agonist ivuxolimab. The V call is TRBV7-8, the J call TRBJ2-1, with TRBD2 identical over 13 bases. The CDR3 DNA follows: TGTGCCAGCAGCTTAGCAGACGTACTAGCGGGGGGGGTGGTTTGGGAGCAGTTCTTC. Amino acid sequence: CASSLADVLAGGVVWEQFF.